This record looks at one T cell receptor beta chain sequence and its context. What it binds is not known. The data were taken from a study of T cells in Graves' hyperthyroidism and ophthalmopathy. The study's findings and limits: The model anticipated ophthalmopathy a median around 6 months pre-onset. Most expanded thyroid clonotypes above 0.001 recurred in blood.

Graves' hyperthyroidism showing no ophthalmopathy progression within 18 months was considered stable. In making diagnoses, clinical symptoms, serum thyroxine and TRAb, thyroid ultrasound and orbital computed tomography were all used. The CDR3 runs 15 residues. J lost 5 bases, V lost 3 bases, and 8 bases had no gene match. CDR1 is PRHDT, CDR2 FYEKMQ, per germline (reference sequence). TCR beta CDR3 regions were amplified from RNA transcripts. First-round RT-PCR of the TCR CDR3 relied on the HTBI primer set. TCRdb reanalysed the multiplex PCR reads using MiXCR and keeps one entry per CDR3 protein. The profile shows around 300,000 distinct CDR3 sequences, roughly an eighth of them singletons.

This chain joins TRBV13 and TRBJ2-7, with TRBD1 matching 9 bases. Sequenced input: blood. The receptor was isolated from a middle-aged woman with Graves' hyperthyroidism. CDR3 amino acids: CASSFSERTGDEQYF. The CDR3 DNA reads TGTGCCAGCAGCTTCTCCGAACGGACAGGGGACGAGCAGTACTTC.